This T cell receptor beta chain was obtained from a study of T cell responses to AZD1222 COVID-19 vaccine. This clone was detected only once. Trimming stripped 3 bases from V and 6 bases from J, with 20 bases between. Germline CDR1 and CDR2: GTSNPN and SVGIG (reference sequence). CDR3 length: 15 amino acids. The table came from immunoSEQ multiplex PCR; TCRdb's copy has only in-frame clones and leaves some out. The sample consists of 110,000 to 150,000 clones, over 75% of them appearing once. This rearrangement joins TRBV30 to TRBJ1-1, with D perhaps TRBD1 (5 bases). This material consisted of peripheral blood, taken on day 0 of AZD1222 vaccination. This receptor was identified in an adult in good health. CDR3 nucleotide sequence: TGTGCCTGGAGCCCACCTCCAAATCGGGACGCTGAAGCTTTCTTT. This encodes CAWSPPPNRDAEAFF.